The sequence of this T cell receptor (beta chain) was determined in a study of T cell changes during pregnancy in multiple sclerosis. Profiled with immunoSEQ multiplex PCR; TCRdb holds only in-frame clones, not every one. The sample lists 100,000 or so clones, 85% to 95% occurring once. Sequences were derived from peripheral blood, sampled in the first trimester of pregnancy. The TCR originated in a female donor with multiple sclerosis, enrolled in a pregnancy study.

CDR3 loop: CASSREQFSSYEQYF. The CDR3, as DNA: TGTGCCAGCAGTCGAGAACAGTTCAGCTCCTACGAGCAGTACTTC. The chain joins TRBV6-4 to TRBJ2-7; D remains ambiguous. The V and J ends lost 5 bases and 0 bases respectively, with 14 bases between them. The V gene's germline CDR1 is MRHNA and CDR2 SNTAGT. The CDR3 is made up of 15 amino acids.